This TCR beta chain appears in the sequencing data of a study of cytomegalovirus exposure and HLA in healthy donors. Study context: A previous analysis identified more than 100 million unique TCR beta sequences derived from about 180 million T cells.

V was clipped by 4 bases and J by 2 bases, with 12 bases between them. From germline, CDR1 is SGHNT and CDR2 YYREEE (reference sequence). The CDR3 contains 14 residues. Each of the donors was a healthy bone marrow donor. This clone was found once. The antigen remains unidentified. Study-level points and caveats: The study listed approximately 160 cytomegalovirus-associated TCR beta chains.

The PCR used 60 Vbeta and 13 Jbeta primers. The assay was immunoSEQ multiplex PCR, and TCRdb's table has in-frame clones only and misses some. The data show around 75,000 clones, about four fifths seen once. The sample comprised PBMCs. This TCR derives from a man in his forties in good health and CMV-seronegative. The rearrangement uses TRBV5-4 and TRBJ1-1; D call uncertain. The CDR3 region is CASSRKEGNTEAFF. The CDR3 nucleotides are TGTGCCAGCAGCCGCAAAGAGGGAAACACTGAAGCTTTCTTT.